This T cell receptor beta chain emerged from a study of beta chain features in type 1 diabetes. Findings and limits, study-wide: HLA effects on TCRB rearrangement stayed unresolved here. All four CD4+ subsets of Type 1 diabetes patients contained TCRB CDR3s that were moderately but significantly shorter. Among patients, naive, central memory and Treg TCRB repertoires appeared more similar than among healthy donors.

Note on this clone: What it binds is not known.

Trimming took 0 bases from V and 2 from J, leaving 8 bases between them. There are 14 residues in the CDR3. In germline, CDR1 is SGHNT, CDR2 YYREEE (reference sequence). The sequenced template was cDNA made from the entire isolated RNA. The assay was immunoSEQ multiplex PCR, and TCRdb's table has in-frame clones only and misses some. The table has 300,000 to 350,000 clones, approximately 15% seen once. Heparinised blood was drawn once per donor, averaging around 110 mL. Each population that was sorted was more than 95% pure. Sequencing was performed on naive CD4+ T cells from blood. The chain recombines TRBV5-4 with TRBJ2-5; D remains ambiguous. The TCR sequence derives from a woman aged 18-29 years with type 1 diabetes. The CDR3, as DNA: TGTGCCAGCAGCTTGGGACTTTTACAAGAGACCCAGTACTTC. This sequence encodes CASSLGLLQETQYF. Filled out from reference TRBV5-4 and TRBJ2-5, the complete variable domain reads ETGVTQSPTHLIKTRGQQVTLRCSSQSGHNTVSWYQQALGQGPQFIFQYYREEENGRGNFPPRFSGLQFPNYSSELNVNALELDDSALYLCASSLGLLQETQYFGPGTRLLVL.